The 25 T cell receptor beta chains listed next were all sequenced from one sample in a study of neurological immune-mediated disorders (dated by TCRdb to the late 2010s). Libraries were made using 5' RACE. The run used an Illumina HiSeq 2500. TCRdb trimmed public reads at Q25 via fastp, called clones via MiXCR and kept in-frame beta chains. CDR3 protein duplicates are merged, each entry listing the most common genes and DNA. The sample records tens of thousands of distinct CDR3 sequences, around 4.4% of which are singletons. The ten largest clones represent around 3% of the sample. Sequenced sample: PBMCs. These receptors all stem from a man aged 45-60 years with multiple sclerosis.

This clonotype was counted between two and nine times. The CDR3 spells CASSLGDTGELFF. The CDR3, as DNA: TGCGCCAGCAGCTTGGGAGACACCGGGGAGCTGTTTTTT. The gene calls are TRBV5-1 and TRBJ2-2; no definite D call. V shed 0 bases and J shed 3 bases, with 3 bases lying between them. The CDR3 has 13 amino acids. The germline V gene has CDR1 SGHRS and CDR2 YFSETQ.

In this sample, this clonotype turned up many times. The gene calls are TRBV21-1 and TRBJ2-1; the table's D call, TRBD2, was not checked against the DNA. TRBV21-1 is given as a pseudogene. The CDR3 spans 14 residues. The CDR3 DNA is TGTGCCAGCAGCACTCTAGCGGGGGCGGAGGAGCAGTTCTTC. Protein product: CASSTLAGAEEQFF.

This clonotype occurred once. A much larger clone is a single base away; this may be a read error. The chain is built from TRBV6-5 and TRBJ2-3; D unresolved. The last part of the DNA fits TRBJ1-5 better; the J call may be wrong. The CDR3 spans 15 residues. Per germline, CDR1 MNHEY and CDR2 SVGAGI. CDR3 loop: CASSYTSGSPDTQHF. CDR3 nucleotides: TGTGCCAGCAGTTACACTAGCGGGAGCCCAGATACGCAGCATTTT.

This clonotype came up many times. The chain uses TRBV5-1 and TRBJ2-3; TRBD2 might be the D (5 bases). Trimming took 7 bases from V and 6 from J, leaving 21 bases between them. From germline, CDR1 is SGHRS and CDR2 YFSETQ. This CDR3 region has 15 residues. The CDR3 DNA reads TGCGCCAGCGAGAGATCCGGGGTCTCGTCGGATACGCAGTATTTT. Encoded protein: CASERSGVSSDTQYF.

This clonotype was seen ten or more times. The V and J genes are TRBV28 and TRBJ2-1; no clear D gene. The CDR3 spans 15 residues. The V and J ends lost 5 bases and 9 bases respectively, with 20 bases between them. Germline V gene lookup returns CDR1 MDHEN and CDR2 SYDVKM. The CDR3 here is CASSPLPGTLGEQFF. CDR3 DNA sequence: TGTGCCAGCAGTCCTCTCCCCGGAACTCTTGGTGAGCAGTTCTTC. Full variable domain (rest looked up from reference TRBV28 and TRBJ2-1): DVKVTQSSRYLVKRTGEKVFLECVQDMDHENMFWYRQDPGLGLRLIYFSYDVKMKEKGDIPEGYSVSREKKERFSLILESASTNQTSMYLCASSPLPGTLGEQFFGPGTRLTVL.

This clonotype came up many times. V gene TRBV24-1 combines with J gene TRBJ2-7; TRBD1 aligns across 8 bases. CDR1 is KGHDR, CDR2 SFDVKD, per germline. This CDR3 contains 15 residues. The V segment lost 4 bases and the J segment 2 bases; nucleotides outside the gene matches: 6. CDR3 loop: CATSDGQGTPYEQYF. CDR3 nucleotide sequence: TGTGCCACCAGTGACGGACAGGGTACTCCCTACGAGCAGTACTTC.

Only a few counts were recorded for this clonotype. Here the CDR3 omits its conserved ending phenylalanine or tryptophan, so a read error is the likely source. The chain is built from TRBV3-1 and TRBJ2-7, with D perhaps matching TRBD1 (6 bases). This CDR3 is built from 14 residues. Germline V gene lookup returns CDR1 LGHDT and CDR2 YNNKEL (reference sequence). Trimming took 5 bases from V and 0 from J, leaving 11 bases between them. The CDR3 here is CASSSQGHSYEQYN. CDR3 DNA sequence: TGTGCCAGCAGCTCCCAGGGGCACTCCTACGAGCAGTACAAC.

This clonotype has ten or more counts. CDR3 sequence reads: CASSHGQGVYEQYF. CDR3 bases: TGTGCCAGCAGTCACGGACAGGGTGTTTACGAGCAGTACTTC. The chain employs TRBV12-3 or TRBV12-4 and TRBJ2-7; TRBD1 aligns across 8 bases. The CDR3 spans 14 residues. The V gene end was trimmed by 5 bases and the J gene end by 4 bases; junction bases not matched to a gene: 7.

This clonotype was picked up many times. Here the CDR3 DNA reads TGCGCCAGCAGCCCCACCTTAACAGGGAGCTACGAGCAGTACTTC. Its protein product is CASSPTLTGSYEQYF. The V call is TRBV5-1, the J call TRBJ2-7; D perhaps matches TRBD1 (6 bases). The V end lost 4 bases, the J end lost 3 bases, and 17 bases lay between the germline ends. CDR3 size: 15 residues. In germline, CDR1 is SGHRS, CDR2 YFSETQ. The entire variable domain, with the rest obtained from reference TRBV5-1 and TRBJ2-7, is as follows: KAGVTQTPRYLIKTRGQQVTLSCSPISGHRSVSWYQQTPGQGLQFLFEYFSETQRNKGNFPGRFSGRQFSNSRSEMNVSTLELGDSALYLCASSPTLTGSYEQYFGPGTRLTVT.

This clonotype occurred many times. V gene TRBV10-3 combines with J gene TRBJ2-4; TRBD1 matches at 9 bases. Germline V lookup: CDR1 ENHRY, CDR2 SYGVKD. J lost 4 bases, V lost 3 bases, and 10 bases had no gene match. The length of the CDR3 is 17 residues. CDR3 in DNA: TGTGCCATCAGTGACTCCTATACTGGGACAGGGAAAAACATTCAGTACTTC. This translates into CAISDSYTGTGKNIQYF.

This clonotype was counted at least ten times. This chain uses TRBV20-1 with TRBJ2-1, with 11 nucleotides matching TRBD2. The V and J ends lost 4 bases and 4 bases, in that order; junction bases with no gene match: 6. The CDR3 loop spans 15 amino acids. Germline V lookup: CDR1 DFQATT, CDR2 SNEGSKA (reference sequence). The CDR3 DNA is TGCAGTGCTACTCCGACTAGCGGGGTATACAATGAGCAGTTCTTC. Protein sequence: CSATPTSGVYNEQFF.

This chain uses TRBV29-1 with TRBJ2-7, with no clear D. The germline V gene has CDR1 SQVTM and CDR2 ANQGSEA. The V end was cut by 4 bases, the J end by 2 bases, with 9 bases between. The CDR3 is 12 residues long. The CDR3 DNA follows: TGCAGCGTTGTCCACACAACCTACGAGCAGTACTTC. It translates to CSVVHTTYEQYF.

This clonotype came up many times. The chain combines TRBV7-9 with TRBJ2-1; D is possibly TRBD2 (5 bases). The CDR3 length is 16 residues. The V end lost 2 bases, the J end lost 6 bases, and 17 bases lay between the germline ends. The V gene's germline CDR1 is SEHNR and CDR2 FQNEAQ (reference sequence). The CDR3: CASSLYKSEGSNEQFF. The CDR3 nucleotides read TGTGCCAGCAGCTTATACAAGTCCGAGGGATCCAATGAGCAGTTCTTC.

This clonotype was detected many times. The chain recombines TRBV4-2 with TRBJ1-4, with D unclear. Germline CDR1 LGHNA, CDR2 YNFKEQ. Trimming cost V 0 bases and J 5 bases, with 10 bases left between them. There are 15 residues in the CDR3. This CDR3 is CASSQEVPPNEKLFF. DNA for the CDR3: TGTGCCAGCAGCCAAGAAGTACCGCCAAATGAAAAACTGTTTTTT.

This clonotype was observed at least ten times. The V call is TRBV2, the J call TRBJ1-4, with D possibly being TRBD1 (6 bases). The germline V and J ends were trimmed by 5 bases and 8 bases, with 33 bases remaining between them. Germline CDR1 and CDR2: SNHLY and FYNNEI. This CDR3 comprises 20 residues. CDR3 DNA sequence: TGTGCCAGCAGTTTCCAAATACAGGGTTTTACGAGTTCGAGGGGCGAAAAACTGTTTTTT. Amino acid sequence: CASSFQIQGFTSSRGEKLFF.

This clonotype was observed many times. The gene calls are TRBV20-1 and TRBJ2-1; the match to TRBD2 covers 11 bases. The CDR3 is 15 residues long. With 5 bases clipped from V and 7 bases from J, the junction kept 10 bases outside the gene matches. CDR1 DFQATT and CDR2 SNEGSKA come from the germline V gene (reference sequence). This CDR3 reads CSAPSTSGSKNEQFF. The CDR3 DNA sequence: TGCAGTGCTCCCTCAACTAGCGGGAGCAAGAATGAGCAGTTCTTC.

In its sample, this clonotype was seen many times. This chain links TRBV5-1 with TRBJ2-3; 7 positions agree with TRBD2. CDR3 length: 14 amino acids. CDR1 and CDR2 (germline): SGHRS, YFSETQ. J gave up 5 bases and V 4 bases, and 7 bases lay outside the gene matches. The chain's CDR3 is CASSPWEGQDTQYF. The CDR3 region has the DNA TGCGCCAGCAGCCCATGGGAGGGCCAAGATACGCAGTATTTT.

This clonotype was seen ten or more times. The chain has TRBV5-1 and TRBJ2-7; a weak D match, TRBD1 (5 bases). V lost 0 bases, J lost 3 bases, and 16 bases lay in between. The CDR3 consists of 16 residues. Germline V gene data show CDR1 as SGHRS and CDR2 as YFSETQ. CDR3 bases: TGCGCCAGCAGCTTGGGGTCATCAGGGTCCCTCTACGAGCAGTACTTC. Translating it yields CASSLGSSGSLYEQYF.

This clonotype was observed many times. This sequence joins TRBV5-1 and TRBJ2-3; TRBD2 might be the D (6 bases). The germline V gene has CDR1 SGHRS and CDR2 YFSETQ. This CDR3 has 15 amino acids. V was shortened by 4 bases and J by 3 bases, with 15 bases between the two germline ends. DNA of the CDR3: TGCGCCAGCAGCCTTAAAGGTGGGGGGACAGATACGCAGTATTTT. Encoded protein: CASSLKGGGTDTQYF.

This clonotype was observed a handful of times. The CDR3 protein is CASSLISGSINTQYF. The DNA for the CDR3 is TGCGCCAGCAGCTTGATTAGCGGGAGTATAAATACGCAGTATTTT. The V gene is TRBV5-1, the J gene TRBJ2-3, with TRBD2 matching 9 bases. The CDR3 runs 15 residues. Trimming at V came to 1 base and at J to 7 bases, leaving 7 bases not matched to a gene. Per germline, CDR1 SGHRS and CDR2 YFSETQ.

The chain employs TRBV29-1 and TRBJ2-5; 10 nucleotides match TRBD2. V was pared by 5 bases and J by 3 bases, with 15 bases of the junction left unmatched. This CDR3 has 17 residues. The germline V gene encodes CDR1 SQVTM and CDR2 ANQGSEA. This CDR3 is CSVLLGTSVRIKETQYF. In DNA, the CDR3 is TGCAGCGTTCTCCTCGGGACTAGCGTGAGGATAAAAGAGACCCAGTACTTC.

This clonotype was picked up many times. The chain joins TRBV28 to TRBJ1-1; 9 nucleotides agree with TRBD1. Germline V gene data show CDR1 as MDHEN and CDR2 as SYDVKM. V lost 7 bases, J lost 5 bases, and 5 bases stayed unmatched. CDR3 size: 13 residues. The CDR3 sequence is CASTDRGGTEAFF. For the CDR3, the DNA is TGTGCCAGCACGGACAGGGGTGGGACTGAAGCTTTCTTT.

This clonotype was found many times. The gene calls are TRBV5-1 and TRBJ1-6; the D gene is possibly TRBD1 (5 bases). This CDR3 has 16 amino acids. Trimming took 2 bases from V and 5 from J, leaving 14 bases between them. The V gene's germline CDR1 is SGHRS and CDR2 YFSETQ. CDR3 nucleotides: TGCGCCAGCAGCTTAACCGGGACGGAGAATAATTCACCCCTCCACTTT. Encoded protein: CASSLTGTENNSPLHF. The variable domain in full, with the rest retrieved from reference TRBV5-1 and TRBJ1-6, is KAGVTQTPRYLIKTRGQQVTLSCSPISGHRSVSWYQQTPGQGLQFLFEYFSETQRNKGNFPGRFSGRQFSNSRSEMNVSTLELGDSALYLCASSLTGTENNSPLHFGNGTRLTVT.

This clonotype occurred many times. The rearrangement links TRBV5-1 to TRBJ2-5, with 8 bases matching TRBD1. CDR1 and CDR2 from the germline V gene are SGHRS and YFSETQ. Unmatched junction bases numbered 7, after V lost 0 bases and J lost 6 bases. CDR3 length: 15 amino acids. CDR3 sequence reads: CASSLDGQGAQTQYF. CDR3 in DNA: TGCGCCAGCAGCTTGGACGGGCAGGGGGCACAGACCCAGTACTTC.

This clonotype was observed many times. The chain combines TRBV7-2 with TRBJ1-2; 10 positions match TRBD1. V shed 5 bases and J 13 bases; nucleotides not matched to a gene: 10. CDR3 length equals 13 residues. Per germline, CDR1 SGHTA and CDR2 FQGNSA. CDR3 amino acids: CASSPSGQGELTF. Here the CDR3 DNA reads TGTGCCAGCAGCCCAAGTGGACAGGGGGAACTCACCTTC.